The 10 T cell receptor beta chains below were found in one sample sequenced in a study of blood T cell repertoires in COVID-19. TCRdb keeps only in-frame clones here, not all; method: immunoSEQ multiplex PCR. The data hold about 87,000 clones, with approximately 89% observed a single time. Sequencing was carried out using peripheral blood. These receptors all come from a human donor with acute or convalescent COVID-19. The donor label of this sample is uncertain.

The rearrangement links TRBV7-2 to TRBJ1-1; 9 bases align to TRBD1. Germline-derived CDR1 and CDR2 are SGHTA and FQGNSA. The length of the CDR3 is 16 residues. V lost 5 bases and J lost 3; bases outside the gene matches: 10. As DNA, the CDR3 is TGTGCCAGCAGCGGCCGGACAGGGGTGTACTACACTGAAGCTTTCTTT. Translated: CASSGRTGVYYTEAFF.

The chain joins TRBV15 to TRBJ1-2, with 7 bases lining up with TRBD1. This CDR3 is built from 15 residues. Trimming took 1 base from V and 4 from J; bases not matched to a gene: 6. Germline CDR1 reads LNHNV; CDR2 reads YYDKDF (reference sequence). DNA for the CDR3: TGTGCCACCAGCAGAGGGGGGACAGAAGTCTATGGCTACACCTTC. It is translated as CATSRGGTEVYGYTF.

V and J are TRBV6-4 and TRBJ2-3; a weak D match, TRBD2 (5 bases). Trimming shortened V by 6 bases and J by 6 bases, and 13 bases separated the two germline ends. This CDR3 contains 13 residues. Germline-derived CDR1 and CDR2 are MRHNA and SNTAGT. The CDR3 DNA is TGTGCCAGCAGCCTAGCTTGGGCGGATACGCAGTATTTT. Its protein product is CASSLAWADTQYF.

This sequence joins TRBV4-3 and TRBJ2-1, with 11 bases aligning to TRBD2. The CDR3 sequence is 19 residues long. The germline V gene encodes CDR1 LGHNA and CDR2 YSLEER. V lost 5 bases, J lost 0 bases, and 12 bases stayed unmatched. The CDR3 is CASSSGTSGLTSSYNEQFF. In nucleotides, the CDR3 is TGCGCCAGCAGCTCCGGGACTAGCGGACTTACGAGCTCCTACAATGAGCAGTTCTTC.

The rearrangement links TRBV18 to TRBJ1-4, with 9 bases aligning to TRBD1. With V trimmed by 6 bases and J by 3 bases, 23 bases remained unmatched. The CDR3 totals 21 residues. In germline, CDR1 is KGHSH, CDR2 LQKENI. CDR3 protein: CASSPEALGQGIRAANEKLFF. CDR3 coding DNA: TGTGCCAGCTCTCCCGAGGCGCTGGGACAGGGAATCCGCGCGGCTAATGAAAAACTGTTTTTT.

This chain joins TRBV7-9 and TRBJ2-1; TRBD2 matches at 12 bases. This CDR3 is 14 amino acids long. The germline gives CDR1 SEHNR, CDR2 FQNEAQ (reference sequence). The trim removed 5 bases at V and 8 bases at J, leaving 4 bases unmatched. Here the CDR3 reads CASSPGLAGDEQFF. As DNA, the CDR3 is TGTGCCAGCAGCCCGGGACTAGCGGGCGATGAGCAGTTCTTC.

V is TRBV5-1 and J is TRBJ1-3; TRBD1 aligns across 9 bases. The CDR3 sequence is 18 residues long. CDR1 is SGHRS, CDR2 YFSETQ, per germline. V lost 3 bases, J lost 0 bases, and 10 bases stayed unmatched. The CDR3 region has the DNA TGCGCCAGCAGCTCCGGGACAGGGAGAGGGGCCTCTGGAAACACCATATATTTT. It specifies CASSSGTGRGASGNTIYF.

This clone was seen just once. The V and J genes are TRBV11-2 and TRBJ1-3, with no clear D. The CDR3 is made up of 15 amino acids. V shed 4 bases and J shed 2 bases, with 12 bases lying between them. Germline CDR1 reads SGHAT; CDR2 reads FQNNGV. CDR3 nucleotide sequence: TGTGCCAGCAGCTCCACGGGGTTGGCTGGAAACACCATATATTTT. This codes for CASSSTGLAGNTIYF.

This rearrangement joins TRBV5-1 to TRBJ2-5; D may be TRBD2 (5 bases). This CDR3 is 14 amino acids long. Germline assignment: CDR1 SGHRS and CDR2 YFSETQ. The V and J ends lost 0 bases and 2 bases respectively, with 8 bases between them. CDR3 region: CASSLAGEQETQYF. CDR3 DNA sequence: TGCGCCAGCAGCTTGGCCGGGGAGCAAGAGACCCAGTACTTC. The full variable domain, completed using reference TRBV5-1 and TRBJ2-5, is KAGVTQTPRYLIKTRGQQVTLSCSPISGHRSVSWYQQTPGQGLQFLFEYFSETQRNKGNFPGRFSGRQFSNSRSEMNVSTLELGDSALYLCASSLAGEQETQYFGPGTRLLVL.

The V and J genes are TRBV12-5 and TRBJ1-2; D may be TRBD1 (6 bases). Trimming removed 0 bases at V and 13 bases at J, with 15 bases between. Germline V gene data show CDR1 as LGHNT and CDR2 as FRNRAP. CDR3 length: 13 residues. CDR3 sequence: CASGLVGGAPFTF. DNA for the CDR3: TGTGCTAGTGGTTTGGTAGGGGGAGCGCCCTTCACCTTC.